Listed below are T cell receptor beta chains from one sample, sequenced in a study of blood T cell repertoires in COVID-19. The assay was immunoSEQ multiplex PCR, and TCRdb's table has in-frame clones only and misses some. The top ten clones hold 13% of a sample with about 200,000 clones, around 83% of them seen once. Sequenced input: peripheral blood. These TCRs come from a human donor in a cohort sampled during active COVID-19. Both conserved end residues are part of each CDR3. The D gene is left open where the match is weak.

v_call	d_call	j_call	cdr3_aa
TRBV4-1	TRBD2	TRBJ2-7	CASSQAVTSAYEQYF
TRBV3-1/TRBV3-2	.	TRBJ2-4	CASSDGDPICKRKNFQYF
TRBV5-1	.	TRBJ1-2	CASTHGNGYTF
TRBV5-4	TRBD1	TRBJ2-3	CASSLAVGQGTDTQYF
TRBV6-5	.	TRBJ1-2	CASSPGQQSVGYTF
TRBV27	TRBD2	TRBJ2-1	CASSSNGRARANEQFF
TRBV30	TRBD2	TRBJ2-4	CAWGLAGGRNIQYF
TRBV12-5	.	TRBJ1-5	CASGSSGWHQPQHF
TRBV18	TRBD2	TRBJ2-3	CASSLLAGLADTQYF
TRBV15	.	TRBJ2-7	CATVTYEQYF
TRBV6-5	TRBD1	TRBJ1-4	CASRTGGTGGEKLFF
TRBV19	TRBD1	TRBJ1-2	CASSRAAGGSYGYTF
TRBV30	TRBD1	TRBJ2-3	CAWGRQGSTDTQYF
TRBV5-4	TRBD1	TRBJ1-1	CASTRQGAAEAFF
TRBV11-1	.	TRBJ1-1	CASSPPGKVNTEAFF
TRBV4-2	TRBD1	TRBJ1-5	CASSTSTGRPIYAQHF
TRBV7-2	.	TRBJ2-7	CASSLGYLSSYEQYF
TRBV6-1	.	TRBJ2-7	CASSEEVGSSYEQYF
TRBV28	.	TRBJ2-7	CASSFRTALYEQYF
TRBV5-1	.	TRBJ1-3	CASSLDSSGNTIYF
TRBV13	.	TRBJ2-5	CASSLGTGTSKETQYF
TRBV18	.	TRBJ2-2	CASSPDRNTGELFF
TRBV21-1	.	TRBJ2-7	CASSKVGVGLEQYF
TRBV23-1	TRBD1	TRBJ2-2	CASSPPGQRYRRLNTGELFF
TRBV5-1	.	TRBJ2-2	CASKPGTYTGELFF
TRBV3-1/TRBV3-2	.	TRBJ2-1	CATSSSSYNEQFF
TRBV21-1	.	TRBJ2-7	CASSKAVDGDRHYEQYF
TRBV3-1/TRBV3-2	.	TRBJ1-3	CASSQQVGNTIYF
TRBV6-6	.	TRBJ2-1	CASSSEGLFNEQFF
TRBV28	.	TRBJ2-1	CASSLTRGQFF
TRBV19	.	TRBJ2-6	CASSITSSGANVLTF
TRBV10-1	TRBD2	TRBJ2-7	CASSDPAGTSGYEQYF
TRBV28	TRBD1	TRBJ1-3	CASSLNQGATGNTIYF
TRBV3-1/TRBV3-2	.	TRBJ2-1	CASRARGSYNEQFF
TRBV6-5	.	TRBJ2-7	CASSYGSEGEQYF
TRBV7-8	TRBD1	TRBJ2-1	CASTLFRGTGNEQFF
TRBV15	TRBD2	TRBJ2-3	CATSTGTSVDTQYF